A selection of T cell receptor beta chains follows, all from one sample in a study of cytomegalovirus exposure and HLA in healthy donors. The method was immunoSEQ multiplex PCR; TCRdb's version includes in-frame clones alone and lacks a portion of them. This sample has about 150,000 clones, with approximately 72% found just once. The sequencing input was PBMCs. These receptors were obtained from a man younger than 35 in good health and CMV-seronegative. CDR3s include the opening cysteine and the closing phenylalanine or tryptophan. Fields, in order: clone size, V gene, J gene, D gene, CDR3 DNA, CDR3 protein. A D gene is named only where the DNA matches it firmly. A clone size is listed for some rows: how often the clone was seen (once, few, many), or a class if it is expanded.

size: -; V: TRBV7-9; J: TRBJ2-3; D: TRBD1; DNA: TGTGCCAGCAGTCCCCGACAGGGCAGCACAGATACGCAGTATTTT; CDR3: CASSPRQGSTDTQYF
size: -; V: TRBV27; J: TRBJ2-1; D: TRBD2; DNA: TGTGCCAGCAGTCGGGCGGGGGGGTGGAATGAGCAGTTCTTC; CDR3: CASSRAGGWNEQFF
size: -; V: TRBV30; J: TRBJ2-3; D: -; DNA: TGTGCCTGGAGTAAGGGCGGGACCCCAGATACGCAGTATTTT; CDR3: CAWSKGGTPDTQYF
size: -; V: TRBV2; J: TRBJ1-1; D: -; DNA: TGTGCCAGCAGCAGCGACAGGATGAACACTGAAGCTTTCTTT; CDR3: CASSSDRMNTEAFF
size: -; V: TRBV2; J: TRBJ2-2; D: -; DNA: TGTGCCAGCAGTGAATTTTCGAGCACCGGGGAGCTGTTTTTT; CDR3: CASSEFSSTGELFF
size: -; V: TRBV25-1; J: TRBJ2-5; D: -; DNA: TGTGCCAGCAGTGACCCACGTCGAGAAGAGACCCAGTACTTC; CDR3: CASSDPRREETQYF
size: -; V: TRBV2; J: TRBJ1-4; D: -; DNA: TGTGCCAGTACCCAGGTGACGGCTAATGAAAAACTGTTTTTT; CDR3: CASTQVTANEKLFF
size: -; V: TRBV5-5; J: TRBJ1-2; D: -; DNA: TGTGCCAGCAGGGTTGGGGGGGGCGCTAACTATGGCTACACCTTC; CDR3: CASRVGGGANYGYTF
size: -; V: TRBV10-1; J: TRBJ1-2; D: TRBD1; DNA: TGCGCCAGCAGTGAAGACAGGGTGTATGGCTACACCTTC; CDR3: CASSEDRVYGYTF
size: -; V: TRBV18; J: TRBJ1-3; D: -; DNA: TGTGCCAGCTCACCAGCCGCACCGGGACTCTCTGGAAACACCATATATTTT; CDR3: CASSPAAPGLSGNTIYF
size: -; V: TRBV7-9; J: TRBJ1-1; D: -; DNA: TGTGCCAGCAGCTTAGTCGCGGGCAACATGAACACTGAAGCTTTCTTT; CDR3: CASSLVAGNMNTEAFF
size: once; V: TRBV19; J: TRBJ2-6; D: TRBD1; DNA: TGTGCCAGTAGCAAGGACAGGGGGCATGCTGGGGCCAACGTCCTGACTTTC; CDR3: CASSKDRGHAGANVLTF
size: once; V: TRBV18; J: TRBJ1-6; D: -; DNA: TGTGCCAGCTCACGCCTACAGGGAATCCATAATTCACCCCTCCACTTT; CDR3: CASSRLQGIHNSPLHF
size: -; V: TRBV27; J: TRBJ1-1; D: TRBD1; DNA: TGTGCCAGCAGTCCAAGGGGACAGATGAACACTGAAGCTTTCTTT; CDR3: CASSPRGQMNTEAFF
size: few; V: TRBV4-3; J: TRBJ1-5; D: -; DNA: TGCGCCAGCAGCCAAACCTGGGCAGTCAATCAGCCCCAGCATTTT; CDR3: CASSQTWAVNQPQHF
size: -; V: TRBV15; J: TRBJ1-3; D: -; DNA: TGTGCCACCAGCGGGGGAGGGGAGGGAAACACCATATATTTT; CDR3: CATSGGGEGNTIYF
size: -; V: TRBV27; J: TRBJ1-6; D: TRBD1; DNA: TGTGCCAGCCCTAATAAGGGGGACAGGGTCTATAATTCACCCCTCCACTTT; CDR3: CASPNKGDRVYNSPLHF
size: -; V: TRBV28; J: TRBJ1-4; D: -; DNA: TGTGCCAGCAGTTTATATGGGGGGAATAATGAAAAACTGTTTTTT; CDR3: CASSLYGGNNEKLFF
size: -; V: TRBV7-6; J: TRBJ1-1; D: -; DNA: TGTGCCAGCAGCTCCACAGGGAACACTGAGGCTTTCTTT; CDR3: CASSSTGNTEAFF
size: -; V: TRBV6-5; J: TRBJ2-2; D: -; DNA: TGTGCCAGCAGCCGCGGACTCAACACCGGGGAGCTGTTTTTT; CDR3: CASSRGLNTGELFF
size: -; V: TRBV9; J: TRBJ2-1; D: TRBD2; DNA: TGTGCCAGCACTAGCGGGGGGGTTAATGAGCAGTTCTTC; CDR3: CASTSGGVNEQFF
size: -; V: TRBV11-2; J: TRBJ2-2; D: -; DNA: TGTGCCAGCAGCTCCCCCGGACAGTTCACCGGGGAGCTGTTTTTT; CDR3: CASSSPGQFTGELFF
size: -; V: TRBV29-1; J: TRBJ2-1; D: -; DNA: TGCAGCGTTGGGGGGGTGGTTGAGCAGTTCTTC; CDR3: CSVGGVVEQFF
size: -; V: TRBV5-1; J: TRBJ1-3; D: -; DNA: TGCGCCAGCAGCTTGGATCAGGGGACGGGAAGAAACACCATATATTTT; CDR3: CASSLDQGTGRNTIYF
size: -; V: TRBV4-2; J: TRBJ2-1; D: TRBD2; DNA: TGTGCCAGCAGCCAACTATTAGCGGGGGGGGAATACAATGAGCAGTTCTTC; CDR3: CASSQLLAGGEYNEQFF
size: -; V: TRBV30; J: TRBJ2-5; D: TRBD2; DNA: TGTGCCTGGAGTGCCTCCCGGACTAGCGGGGGGGCCTCGGAGACCCAGTACTTC; CDR3: CAWSASRTSGGASETQYF
size: -; V: TRBV5-1; J: TRBJ1-1; D: -; DNA: TGCGCCAGCAGCTTGGCTGGGGGCGGCACTGAAGCTTTCTTT; CDR3: CASSLAGGGTEAFF
size: -; V: TRBV5-6; J: TRBJ2-2; D: TRBD1; DNA: TGTGCCAGCACCCTCGGGACAGGGATCGGGGAGCTGTTTTTT; CDR3: CASTLGTGIGELFF
size: -; V: TRBV19; J: TRBJ1-1; D: -; DNA: TGTGCCAGTAGTAACTCCGTGAACACTGAAGCTTTCTTT; CDR3: CASSNSVNTEAFF
size: -; V: TRBV18; J: TRBJ1-5; D: -; DNA: TGTGCCAGCTCACCCTTCGGAGATAGCAATCAGCCCCAGCATTTT; CDR3: CASSPFGDSNQPQHF
size: -; V: TRBV4-3; J: TRBJ1-1; D: -; DNA: TGCGCCAGCAGCCAAACTCCTCAGACGGGAACGGCAGCTTTCTTT; CDR3: CASSQTPQTGTAAFF
size: -; V: TRBV7-9; J: TRBJ2-6; D: -; DNA: TGTGCCAGCAGCTTTGTCGGCTCTGGGGCCAACGTCCTGACTTTC; CDR3: CASSFVGSGANVLTF
size: once; V: TRBV7-3; J: TRBJ1-2; D: -; DNA: TGTGCCAGCAGCTTAGGGTGGGCAGGGGACCGTCTGAAGGGCTACACCTTC; CDR3: CASSLGWAGDRLKGYTF
size: -; V: TRBV4-3; J: TRBJ1-1; D: TRBD1; DNA: TGCGCCAGCAGCCAAGCTTTGGGACAGTCGAACACTGAAGCTTTCTTT; CDR3: CASSQALGQSNTEAFF
size: -; V: TRBV7-9; J: TRBJ2-6; D: -; DNA: TGTGCCAGCAGCTTGATCTCTGGGGCCAACGGCCTGACTTTC; CDR3: CASSLISGANGLTF
size: few; V: TRBV2; J: TRBJ1-4; D: -; DNA: TGTGCCAGCAGTGAAGCTATCATCGTCCGAGGGGAAAAACTGTTTTTT; CDR3: CASSEAIIVRGEKLFF
size: few; V: TRBV5-4; J: TRBJ2-1; D: TRBD2; DNA: TGTGCCAGCAGCTTGGAACTAGCGGGGGCCCGGGGTGAGCAGTTCTTC; CDR3: CASSLELAGARGEQFF
size: -; V: TRBV9; J: TRBJ1-1; D: -; DNA: TGTGCCAGCAGCGTAGGGGGGGGCGGAGGAAACACTGAAGCTTTCTTT; CDR3: CASSVGGGGGNTEAFF
size: -; V: TRBV5-4; J: TRBJ1-2; D: -; DNA: TGTGCCAGCAGCGGGGACCCAGGGGATTGGTATGGCTACACCTTC; CDR3: CASSGDPGDWYGYTF
size: -; V: TRBV9; J: TRBJ2-1; D: -; DNA: TGTGCCAGCAGTTACGGAGGGCTGGACAATGAGCAGTTCTTC; CDR3: CASSYGGLDNEQFF
size: few; V: TRBV9; J: TRBJ2-1; D: -; DNA: TGTGCCAGCAGCGAGGACATCTACAATGAGCAGTTCTTC; CDR3: CASSEDIYNEQFF
size: once; V: TRBV5-8; J: TRBJ1-1; D: -; DNA: TGTGCCAGCAGCTTGCTCTGGCAGGGTAACACTGAAGCTTTCTTT; CDR3: CASSLLWQGNTEAFF
size: -; V: TRBV1; J: TRBJ2-2; D: -; DNA: TGCACCAGCAGCCAAGATAAACTAGCGGGGGCCTCGAACACCGGGGAGCTGTTTTTT; CDR3: CTSSQDKLAGASNTGELFF
size: -; V: TRBV6-1; J: TRBJ2-2; D: -; DNA: TGTGCCAGCAGTGAAGGGGTGGGGGCCTACACCGGGGAGCTGTTTTTT; CDR3: CASSEGVGAYTGELFF
size: few; V: TRBV11-2; J: TRBJ2-5; D: -; DNA: TGTGCCAGCAGCTTTATTCGCGAGGTCCCCCACCAAGAGACCCAGTACTTC; CDR3: CASSFIREVPHQETQYF
size: -; V: TRBV19; J: TRBJ1-4; D: TRBD1; DNA: TGTGCCAGTAGTATCGGCGGGACAGGGGGGAAGGGAAAACTGTTTTTT; CDR3: CASSIGGTGGKGKLFF